Following are 27 T cell receptor beta chains from one sample sequenced in a study of shared clonotypes between healthy human individuals. Sequenced by immunoSEQ multiplex PCR; TCRdb stores in-frame clones only, minus some. The profile shows about 490,000 clones, over 60% of them singletons. Sequences were obtained from PBMCs. The receptors stem from a woman between 40 and 55 years old in good health. Some clones in this sample may be carry-over from other donors' samples.

V and J are TRBV2 and TRBJ1-2; 9 bases align to TRBD1. The CDR3 runs 11 residues. In germline, CDR1 is SNHLY, CDR2 FYNNEI. V lost 9 bases and J lost 8; bases outside the gene matches: 4. CDR3 sequence: CASGQGFGYTF. As DNA, the CDR3 is TGTGCCAGTGGACAGGGGTTCGGCTACACCTTC. The full variable domain, completed using reference TRBV2 and TRBJ1-2, is EPEVTQTPSHQVTQMGQEVILRCVPISNHLYFYWYRQILGQKVEFLVSFYNNEISEKSEIFDDQFSVERPDGSNFTLKIRSTKLEDSAMYFCASGQGFGYTFGSGTRLTVV.

Regarding this clone: A read error may account for a junction end that differs from germline. V is TRBV30 and J is TRBJ2-3, with 7 bases that match TRBD2. The CDR3 is 11 residues long. Germline CDR1 is GTSNPN and CDR2 is SVGIG (reference sequence). CDR3 residues: CAGRVPDTQYF. The CDR3 coding sequence is TGTGCCGGGAGGGTCCCAGATACGCAGTATTTT.

The rearrangement joins TRBV19 to TRBJ1-5; TRBD1 matches at 9 bases. Germline CDR1 reads LNHDA; CDR2 reads SQIVND (reference sequence). The CDR3 sequence is 17 residues long. V dropped 6 bases and J dropped 4; count of bases not matched to a gene: 13. In DNA, the CDR3 is TGTGCCAGTAGGAAAGACAGGGGGGTCCGCGGTAATCAGCCCCAGCATTTT. It yields the protein CASRKDRGVRGNQPQHF. The full variable domain, rest sourced from reference TRBV19 and TRBJ1-5, is DGGITQSPKYLFRKEGQNVTLSCEQNLNHDAMYWYRQDPGQGLRLIYYSQIVNDFQKGDIAEGYSVSREKKESFPLTVTSAQKNPTAFYLCASRKDRGVRGNQPQHFGDGTRLSIL.

The chain recombines TRBV2 with TRBJ2-3; possible D gene TRBD2, 5 bases. CDR3 size: 14 residues. The V and J ends lost 10 bases and 2 bases respectively, with 16 bases between them. Germline CDR1 reads SNHLY; CDR2 reads FYNNEI. The CDR3 here is CAMRKGVTTDTQYF. The CDR3 bases are TGTGCCATGAGGAAGGGAGTAACCACAGATACGCAGTATTTT.

The CDR3 region is CASSPGQNRNTIYF. For the CDR3, the DNA is TGTGCCAGCAGTCCGGGACAGAACCGAAACACCATATATTTT. V is TRBV9 and J is TRBJ1-3; 7 nucleotides align to TRBD1. The germline gives CDR1 SGDLS, CDR2 YYNGEE. With V trimmed by 5 bases and J by 5 bases, 7 bases remained unmatched. The CDR3 consists of 14 residues. The complete variable domain, with remaining parts taken from reference TRBV9 and TRBJ1-3, reads DSGVTQTPKHLITATGQRVTLRCSPRSGDLSVYWYQQSLDQGLQFLIQYYNGEERAKGNILERFSAQQFPDLHSELNLSSLELGDSALYFCASSPGQNRNTIYFGEGSWLTVV.

This rearrangement joins TRBV28 to TRBJ2-7; 7 positions match TRBD2. The CDR3 length is 12 residues. J was trimmed by 3 bases and V by 10 bases; bases with no gene match: 6. CDR1 MDHEN and CDR2 SYDVKM come from the germline V gene. The CDR3: CATSTSFYEQYF. CDR3 in DNA: TGTGCCACATCGACTAGCTTCTACGAGCAGTACTTC.

The V and J genes are TRBV27 and TRBJ2-1; D uncertain. Trimming shortened V by 2 bases and J by 7 bases, and 12 bases separated the two germline ends. CDR1 MNHEY and CDR2 SMNVEV come from the germline V gene (reference sequence). The CDR3 extends over 14 amino acids. CDR3 DNA sequence: TGTGCCAGCAGTTTAAATCGCAACACAAATGAGCAGTTCTTC. Its translation: CASSLNRNTNEQFF.

The rearrangement links TRBV25-1 to TRBJ2-5; TRBD2 matches 7 bases. With 5 bases clipped from V and 1 base from J, the junction kept 13 bases outside the gene matches. Germline lookup yields CDR1 MGHDK and CDR2 SYGVNS. This CDR3 has 17 amino acids. The chain's CDR3 is CASSTRPPTSSQETQYF. The CDR3 DNA reads as TGTGCCAGCAGTACCCGCCCCCCGACTAGCTCCCAAGAGACCCAGTACTTC.

V usage is TRBV5-4 and J usage is TRBJ2-1; D perhaps matches TRBD1 (5 bases). The CDR3 length is 16 residues. V was clipped by 5 bases and J by 0 bases, with 15 bases between them. The germline CDR1 and CDR2 sequences are SGHNT and YYREEE (reference sequence). Here the CDR3 DNA reads TGTGCCAGCAGGGATGACAGTACCGGCTCCTACAATGAGCAGTTCTTC. Translated: CASRDDSTGSYNEQFF.

This chain connects TRBV5-1 to TRBJ2-1; D not certain. The CDR3 runs 15 residues. The V and J ends lost 0 bases and 8 bases respectively, with 15 bases between them. Germline V lookup: CDR1 SGHRS, CDR2 YFSETQ. CDR3 protein: CASSLASLPSDEQFF. The DNA for the CDR3 is TGCGCCAGCAGCTTGGCCAGCCTTCCTTCCGATGAGCAGTTCTTC.

The chain is built from TRBV10-3 and TRBJ2-3; 10 positions match TRBD1. J gave up 2 bases and V 6 bases, and 14 bases lay outside the gene matches. This CDR3 region has 18 residues. Per germline, CDR1 ENHRY and CDR2 SYGVKD. As DNA, the CDR3 is TGTGCCATCAGGGGGACAGGGGAAGCATACCCCTCCACAGATACGCAGTATTTT. Its protein product is CAIRGTGEAYPSTDTQYF.

The rearrangement links TRBV2 to TRBJ2-3, with 7 bases that match TRBD1. Germline CDR1 and CDR2: SNHLY and FYNNEI. Trimming at V came to 7 bases and at J to 2 bases, leaving 6 bases not matched to a gene. The CDR3 loop spans 14 amino acids. This CDR3 reads CASTVTGTTDTQYF. The CDR3 nucleotides are TGTGCCAGCACCGTGACAGGGACCACAGATACGCAGTATTTT. The full variable domain, its missing parts supplied by reference TRBV2 and TRBJ2-3, is EPEVTQTPSHQVTQMGQEVILRCVPISNHLYFYWYRQILGQKVEFLVSFYNNEISEKSEIFDDQFSVERPDGSNFTLKIRSTKLEDSAMYFCASTVTGTTDTQYFGPGTRLTVL.

The V call is TRBV6-7, the J call TRBJ1-2; D not certain. TRBV6-7 is marked as an open reading frame, function uncertain. This CDR3 comprises 13 residues. Trimming removed 6 bases at V and 5 bases at J, with 13 bases between. The CDR3 loop is CASRQPPLYGYTF. The CDR3 nucleotides read TGTGCCAGCAGGCAGCCCCCTCTTTATGGCTACACCTTC.

The chain combines TRBV9 with TRBJ1-4; D ambiguous. Looked up from germline, CDR1 is SGDLS and CDR2 is YYNGEE. Trimming cost V 1 base and J 5 bases, with 12 bases left between them. This CDR3 has 15 residues. The chain's CDR3 is CASSVSSQENEKLFF. The CDR3 bases are TGTGCCAGCAGCGTATCGTCCCAGGAGAATGAAAAACTGTTTTTT.

The V call is TRBV7-9, the J call TRBJ2-3; the match to TRBD1 covers 10 bases. Germline CDR1 and CDR2: SEHNR and FQNEAQ (reference sequence). The CDR3 length is 15 residues. Losses at the gene ends were 4 bases for V and 3 bases for J; bases not matched to a gene: 4. CDR3: CASSSRTGGTDTQYF. DNA for the CDR3: TGTGCCAGCAGCTCCCGGACAGGGGGAACAGATACGCAGTATTTT.

To note about this clone: Additional DNA sequences in this sample encode the identical CDR3. The rearrangement links TRBV30 to TRBJ2-1; D not certain. Trimming took 2 bases from V and 7 from J, leaving 6 bases between them. The germline V gene encodes CDR1 GTSNPN and CDR2 SVGIG (reference sequence). The CDR3 covers 11 residues. The CDR3 spells CAWSRLNEQFF. In DNA, the CDR3 is TGTGCCTGGAGTCGCTTGAATGAGCAGTTCTTC.

The chain combines TRBV11-3 with TRBJ2-1; no reliable D call. V lost 0 bases and J 10 bases, leaving 7 bases between the germline ends. Germline V gene data show CDR1 as SGHNT and CDR2 as YENEEA. The CDR3 sequence is 12 residues long. CDR3 sequence: CASSLDRREQFF. The CDR3 DNA reads as TGTGCCAGCAGCTTAGATCGCCGGGAGCAGTTCTTC.

The V gene is TRBV27, the J gene TRBJ2-7; maybe TRBD1 (7 bases). Germline CDR1 is MNHEY and CDR2 is SMNVEV (reference sequence). V lost 7 bases and J lost 6, with 22 bases in between. CDR3 size: 15 residues. Written as DNA, the CDR3 is TGTGCCAGCAAACCCCTAGGGCAGGGGGGCGGCGAGCAGTACTTC. Protein sequence: CASKPLGQGGGEQYF.

This clone was observed a handful of times. CDR3 amino acids: CASSLALRQETQYF. The CDR3 DNA sequence: TGCGCCAGCAGCTTGGCCCTACGGCAAGAGACCCAGTACTTC. The V call is TRBV5-1, the J call TRBJ2-5; no clear D gene. The germline CDR1 and CDR2 sequences are SGHRS and YFSETQ. With 0 bases removed from V and 2 bases from J, the gap between germline ends came to 8 bases. This CDR3 contains 14 residues.

The V and J genes are TRBV6-8 and TRBJ1-5; 7 bases are a match to TRBD1. The CDR3 consists of 18 residues. V lost 6 bases to trimming and J lost 2 bases; unmatched junction nucleotides: 16. Per the germline V gene, CDR1 is MNHGY and CDR2 is SAAAGT. CDR3 DNA: TGTGCCAGCAGATCGACAGGGTCCCGGGAGTGGGGCAATCAGCCCCAGCATTTT. Protein: CASRSTGSREWGNQPQHF.

This clone showed up just once. V is TRBV2 and J is TRBJ1-1; D is ambiguous. V was cut by 5 bases and J by 1 base, with 14 bases left in between. The V gene's germline CDR1 is SNHLY and CDR2 FYNNEI. This CDR3 comprises 15 residues. For the CDR3, the DNA is TGTGCCAGCAGTCTACTAGGACTGCGGAACACTGAAGCTTTCTTT. Translated: CASSLLGLRNTEAFF.

This sequence joins TRBV5-4 and TRBJ1-1; D possibly corresponds to TRBD1 (6 bases). Trimming stripped 1 base from V and 0 bases from J, with 19 bases between. Germline loops: CDR1 SGHNT, CDR2 YYREEE (reference sequence). This CDR3 region has 18 residues. The CDR3, as DNA: TGTGCCAGCAGCTTGCCCAGACAGGTCCCCCTCATGAACACTGAAGCTTTCTTT. Protein: CASSLPRQVPLMNTEAFF. The full variable domain, completed using reference TRBV5-4 and TRBJ1-1, is ETGVTQSPTHLIKTRGQQVTLRCSSQSGHNTVSWYQQALGQGPQFIFQYYREEENGRGNFPPRFSGLQFPNYSSELNVNALELDDSALYLCASSLPRQVPLMNTEAFFGQGTRLTVV.

Comment on this clone: A much larger clone sits a single nucleotide away, making a read error possible. The CDR3 ends on some other residue instead of the conserved phenylalanine or tryptophan, so this is likely a read error. This chain links TRBV29-1 with TRBJ2-7; TRBD2 aligns across 9 bases. CDR3 length: 13 residues. The J segment lost 6 bases and the V segment lost 2 bases, leaving 5 bases of the junction unmatched. The V gene's germline CDR1 is SQVTM and CDR2 ANQGSEA. The CDR3 region has the DNA TGCAGCGTTGAATTTAGCGGGAGATTCGAGCAGTACCTC. It encodes CSVEFSGRFEQYL.

As concerns this clone: Other DNA sequences within the sample encode an identical CDR3. The CDR3 is CSVEGQTNTEAFF. CDR3 DNA sequence: TGCAGCGTTGAAGGTCAGACGAACACTGAAGCTTTCTTT. The chain carries TRBV29-1 and TRBJ1-1; D gene unclear. Trimming removed 1 base at V and 1 base at J, with 7 bases between. The CDR3 runs to 13 residues. The germline CDR1 and CDR2 sequences are SQVTM and ANQGSEA. The whole variable domain, filled in from reference TRBV29-1 and TRBJ1-1, reads SAVISQKPSRDICQRGTSLTIQCQVDSQVTMMFWYRQQPGQSLTLIATANQGSEATYESGFVIDKFPISRPNLTFSTLTVSNMSPEDSSIYLCSVEGQTNTEAFFGQGTRLTVV.

The genes are TRBV4-2 and TRBJ2-1; the D call may be TRBD1 or TRBD2 (5 bases each). V was clipped by 1 base and J by 0 bases, with 10 bases between them. Germline CDR1 is LGHNA and CDR2 is YNFKEQ. CDR3 length: 16 residues. CDR3 loop: CASSQGGSASYNEQFF. The CDR3 nucleotides are TGTGCCAGCAGCCAAGGGGGGAGTGCCTCCTACAATGAGCAGTTCTTC.

In its sample, this clone was seen a few times. This rearrangement joins TRBV15 to TRBJ1-4; no clear D gene. The germline CDR1 and CDR2 sequences are LNHNV and YYDKDF (reference sequence). This CDR3 spans 13 amino acids. The V and J ends lost 0 bases and 7 bases respectively, with 6 bases between them. The CDR3 nucleotides are TGTGCCACCAGCAGAGATGGAAGTGAAAAACTGTTTTTT. Translated, it gives CATSRDGSEKLFF.

The CDR3 spells CASSPSDGANVLTF. The CDR3 coding sequence is TGTGCCAGCTCACCCTCTGACGGGGCCAACGTCCTGACTTTC. The chain couples TRBV18 to TRBJ2-6; D remains unclear. Germline V CDR1 and CDR2: KGHSH, LQKENI. Trimming removed 3 bases at V and 4 bases at J, with 7 bases between. This CDR3 is 14 amino acids long.